One sample yielded the 16 T cell receptor beta chains listed below, sequenced in a study of beta chain features in type 1 diabetes. The antigens for these receptors are not known. Sequencing targeted expressed TCRB transcripts, as all isolated RNA had been reverse transcribed. Data came from immunoSEQ multiplex PCR; TCRdb stores just in-frame clones and leaves some out. The data show about 660,000 clones, around an eighth seen once. Broader study findings: Shortening of TCRB CDR3s, moderate but significant, appeared in all four CD4+ subsets of Type 1 diabetes patients.

The material sequenced was naive CD4+ T cells from blood. The receptors originated from a man aged 18 to 30 with type 1 diabetes.

Turning to this clone: The identical CDR3 is also encoded by other nucleotide sequences in the sample. The rearrangement links TRBV9 to TRBJ1-2, with 7 bases matching TRBD1. V trimming: 1 base; J trimming: 1 base; junction bases outside the gene matches: 1. The CDR3 length is 14 residues. Germline lookup yields CDR1 SGDLS and CDR2 YYNGEE. The CDR3 nucleotides read TGTGCCAGCAGCGTAAGGGACAGTAACTATGGCTACACCTTC. Its protein is CASSVRDSNYGYTF. Looking up the rest from reference TRBV9 and TRBJ1-2 gives the full variable domain: DSGVTQTPKHLITATGQRVTLRCSPRSGDLSVYWYQQSLDQGLQFLIQYYNGEERAKGNILERFSAQQFPDLHSELNLSSLELGDSALYFCASSVRDSNYGYTFGSGTRLTVV.

There are a few counts of this clone. The chain couples TRBV11-1 to TRBJ2-1; D call uncertain. This CDR3 spans 16 amino acids. V lost 7 bases and J 0 bases, leaving 16 bases between the germline ends. Germline loops: CDR1 SGHAT, CDR2 FQDESV (reference sequence). CDR3 region: CASKGLSLSSYNEQFF. Written as DNA, the CDR3 is TGTGCCAGCAAGGGTCTATCGCTAAGCTCCTACAATGAGCAGTTCTTC.

This chain connects TRBV9 to TRBJ1-2; tentative D call: TRBD1 (5 bases). The V and J ends lost 0 bases and 7 bases respectively, with 13 bases between them. The CDR3 has 14 amino acids. Germline V lookup: CDR1 SGDLS, CDR2 YYNGEE. The DNA for the CDR3 is TGTGCCAGCAGCGTAGGTTCCAGGGAATCTGGCTACACCTTC. Its protein is CASSVGSRESGYTF.

This clone was seen a handful of times. The rearrangement uses TRBV19 and TRBJ2-4, with D possibly being TRBD1 (6 bases). CDR1 and CDR2 from the germline V gene are LNHDA and SQIVND (reference sequence). V dropped 7 bases and J dropped 10 bases, with 17 bases sitting between them. The CDR3 sequence is 13 residues long. CDR3 bases: TGTGCCAGTACCTCCCGTTCAGGGGATATTCAGTACTTC. It translates to CASTSRSGDIQYF.

This clone occurred a few times. This rearrangement joins TRBV5-1 to TRBJ2-5, with 9 positions matching TRBD2. Trimming took 4 bases from V and 4 from J; bases not matched to a gene: 8. CDR3 length equals 15 residues. In germline, CDR1 is SGHRS, CDR2 YFSETQ. The CDR3: CASSGGRAKGETQYF. The CDR3 DNA follows: TGCGCCAGCAGCGGCGGGAGGGCCAAGGGAGAGACCCAGTACTTC. Full variable domain (remainder filled in from reference TRBV5-1 and TRBJ2-5): KAGVTQTPRYLIKTRGQQVTLSCSPISGHRSVSWYQQTPGQGLQFLFEYFSETQRNKGNFPGRFSGRQFSNSRSEMNVSTLELGDSALYLCASSGGRAKGETQYFGPGTRLLVL.

V usage is TRBV28 and J usage is TRBJ1-2; D uncertain. The length of the CDR3 is 12 residues. Germline CDR1 and CDR2: MDHEN and SYDVKM. V lost 7 bases, J lost 6 bases, and 12 bases lay in between. The CDR3 sequence is CASTLVGNGYTF. DNA of the CDR3: TGTGCCAGCACCCTTGTAGGAAATGGCTACACCTTC.

V usage is TRBV20-1 and J usage is TRBJ2-7; D is uncertain. The CDR3 is 10 residues long. CDR1 is DFQATT and CDR2 is SNEGSKA in the germline V gene (reference sequence). Trimming stripped 5 bases from V and 2 bases from J, with 4 bases between. CDR3 DNA: TGCAGTGCTGAGGCCTACGAGCAGTACTTC. This codes for CSAEAYEQYF.

The V gene is TRBV20-1, the J gene TRBJ2-1; D is unclear. CDR3 length equals 10 residues. Germline V gene data show CDR1 as DFQATT and CDR2 as SNEGSKA (reference sequence). Trimming stripped 5 bases from V and 5 bases from J, with 4 bases between. In DNA form, the CDR3 reads TGCAGTGCTTCCCACAATGAGCAGTTCTTC. This gives the protein CSASHNEQFF.

In its sample, this clone was seen a few times. The CDR3 nucleotides read TGTGCCAGCAAAGGGGGACCGAACACCGGGGAGCTGTTTTTT. Protein sequence: CASKGGPNTGELFF. This sequence joins TRBV2 and TRBJ2-2; possibly TRBD1 for D (6 bases). This CDR3 region has 14 residues. The V gene's germline CDR1 is SNHLY and CDR2 FYNNEI. Trimming cost V 7 bases and J 0 bases, with 9 bases left between them.

The chain joins TRBV29-1 to TRBJ1-4; D perhaps matches TRBD1 (6 bases). This CDR3 contains 14 residues. The germline CDR1 and CDR2 sequences are SQVTM and ANQGSEA. V was shortened by 7 bases and J by 4 bases, with 16 bases between the two germline ends. Here the CDR3 reads CSAQGIDNNEKLFF. In DNA, the CDR3 is TGCAGCGCCCAGGGGATTGATAATAATGAAAAACTGTTTTTT.

This clone has more than one count but fewer than ten. The V gene is TRBV4-1, the J gene TRBJ2-2; D gene uncertain. V was pared by 1 base and J by 1 base, with 7 bases between. The germline gives CDR1 MGHRA, CDR2 YSYEKL. The CDR3 is 15 residues long. Written as DNA, the CDR3 is TGCGCCAGCAGCCAAGGTCGGAGGAACACCGGGGAGCTGTTTTTT. It translates to CASSQGRRNTGELFF.

The genes are TRBV28 and TRBJ2-7; D perhaps matches TRBD1 (7 bases). CDR3 length equals 17 residues. V gave up 5 bases and J gave up 0 bases, with 20 bases separating them. CDR1 and CDR2 (germline): MDHEN, SYDVKM. The CDR3 loop is CASSLRDSRTRSYEQYF. CDR3 bases: TGTGCCAGCAGTCTGCGGGACAGCCGTACCCGCTCCTACGAGCAGTACTTC.

A few counts support this clone. The chain uses TRBV28 and TRBJ2-3, with D possibly matching TRBD1 (6 bases). There are 15 residues in the CDR3. V shed 2 bases and J shed 5 bases, with 14 bases lying between them. The V gene's germline CDR1 is MDHEN and CDR2 SYDVKM. The CDR3 DNA reads as TGTGCCAGCAGTTTAGGGTCGACAGGCCAAGATACGCAGTATTTT. Its translation is CASSLGSTGQDTQYF.

This clone has only a few counts. The chain recombines TRBV11-2 with TRBJ2-2, with a possible D match to TRBD2 (5 bases). V dropped 7 bases and J dropped 4 bases, with 16 bases sitting between them. CDR1 is SGHAT and CDR2 is FQNNGV in the germline V gene. This CDR3 spans 15 amino acids. The CDR3 loop reads CASNYLGLSTGELFF. CDR3 nucleotides: TGTGCCAGCAACTATCTCGGACTTTCCACCGGGGAGCTGTTTTTT.

Turning to this clone: Other DNA sequences in the sample encode the same CDR3. V gene TRBV30 combines with J gene TRBJ2-7, with D unresolved. The CDR3 has 13 residues. V was trimmed by 0 bases and J by 0 bases, leaving 6 bases between them. Germline lookup yields CDR1 GTSNPN and CDR2 SVGIG (reference sequence). CDR3 sequence reads: CAWSVLSSYEQYF. The CDR3 bases are TGTGCCTGGAGTGTATTGAGCTCCTACGAGCAGTACTTC.

The CDR3: CAWSVPAGVNNQPQHF. CDR3 DNA: TGTGCCTGGAGTGTACCGGCGGGGGTGAACAATCAGCCCCAGCATTTT. The chain is built from TRBV30 and TRBJ1-5; D might be TRBD1 (5 bases). Germline CDR1 GTSNPN, CDR2 SVGIG (reference sequence). CDR3 size: 16 residues. V was clipped by 0 bases and J by 3 bases, with 15 bases between them.